The next 28 T cell receptor beta chains were all read from a single sample in a study of blood T cell repertoires in COVID-19. The data were produced by immunoSEQ multiplex PCR, yet TCRdb's version contains in-frame clones alone and is incomplete. The sample includes approximately 250,000 clones, more than 85% of them seen just once. The sequenced sample consisted of PBMCs or T cells enriched from blood (not recorded which). Receptors originate from a woman in her twenties or thirties who had recovered from COVID-19.

The chain's CDR3 is CASSQEAGRIAEAFF. The CDR3 region has the DNA TGCGCCAGCAGCCAAGAGGCAGGGCGTATCGCTGAAGCTTTCTTT. The rearrangement joins TRBV4-3 to TRBJ1-1, with a possible D match to TRBD1 (5 bases). The V and J ends lost 0 bases and 6 bases respectively, with 14 bases between them. The CDR3 has 15 residues. CDR1 and CDR2 from the germline V gene are LGHNA and YSLEER.

This rearrangement joins TRBV30 to TRBJ1-1, with D unresolved. CDR1 is GTSNPN, CDR2 SVGIG, per germline (reference sequence). The CDR3 sequence is 13 residues long. Between the trimmed V and J ends, which lost 5 bases and 5 bases, there was a span of 15 bases. CDR3 in amino acids: CAWDIARRTEAFF. The CDR3 DNA reads as TGTGCCTGGGATATTGCGCGGAGGACTGAAGCTTTCTTT.

The rearrangement joins TRBV4-1 to TRBJ2-7; D is possibly TRBD1 (6 bases). Trimming pared 0 bases from V and 4 bases from J, leaving 7 bases between. Germline assignment: CDR1 MGHRA and CDR2 YSYEKL. The CDR3 has 13 amino acids. The CDR3 protein is CASSQDRGYEQYF. The CDR3 DNA reads as TGCGCCAGCAGCCAAGATAGGGGGTACGAGCAGTACTTC.

The chain combines TRBV27 with TRBJ2-5, with 7 positions matching TRBD1. J was trimmed by 4 bases and V by 6 bases; bases with no gene match: 5. The CDR3 length is 13 residues. CDR1 is MNHEY and CDR2 is SMNVEV in the germline V gene (reference sequence). The CDR3 region is CASRSTGVETQYF. CDR3 nucleotides: TGTGCCAGCAGGTCTACAGGGGTAGAGACCCAGTACTTC.

The chain joins TRBV6-1 to TRBJ2-1, with TRBD1 matching over 8 bases. Germline assignment: CDR1 MNHNS and CDR2 SASEGT. CDR3 size: 16 residues. Germline trimming cut 4 bases from V and 0 bases from J; bases unmatched to any gene: 5. CDR3 loop: CASSGRTGSSYNEQFF. The CDR3 bases are TGTGCCAGCAGTGGGAGGACAGGGAGCTCCTACAATGAGCAGTTCTTC.

The chain combines TRBV28 with TRBJ1-1, with TRBD1 as a possible D gene (5 bases). V was cut by 6 bases and J by 2 bases, with 10 bases left in between. Germline loops: CDR1 MDHEN, CDR2 SYDVKM. The length of the CDR3 is 13 residues. CDR3 in amino acids: CASSIGVNTEAFF. The DNA for the CDR3 is TGTGCCAGCAGCATAGGGGTAAACACTGAAGCTTTCTTT.

This clone has a handful of counts. The V call is TRBV5-6, the J call TRBJ1-2, with D tentatively TRBD1 (6 bases). V dropped 4 bases and J dropped 6 bases, with 25 bases sitting between them. The CDR3 covers 17 residues. CDR1 is SGHDT and CDR2 is YYEEEE in the germline V gene. CDR3 residues: CASSPWAGDALVDGYTF. The CDR3 nucleotides read TGTGCCAGCAGCCCCTGGGCAGGGGATGCCTTGGTGGATGGCTACACCTTC.

J is TRBJ2-1 and V is TRBV19; TRBD1 agrees at 7 bases. This CDR3 region has 19 residues. Germline V gives CDR1 LNHDA, CDR2 SQIVND (reference sequence). V lost 3 bases to trimming and J lost 0 bases; unmatched junction nucleotides: 14. CDR3 nucleotide sequence: TGTGCCAGTAGTATCGACAGGGCGCCAGAAAAAAGCTCCTACAATGAGCAGTTCTTC. Translating gives CASSIDRAPEKSSYNEQFF.

CDR3 in DNA: TGTGCCTGGACTATAAAAGGGGGTATGAACACTGAAGCTTTCTTT. Translating it yields CAWTIKGGMNTEAFF. The gene calls are TRBV30 and TRBJ1-1; a possible D gene is TRBD1 (6 bases). This CDR3 has 15 residues. Deletions cut 4 bases from V and 0 bases from J, with 15 bases between. The germline CDR1 and CDR2 sequences are GTSNPN and SVGIG (reference sequence).

The chain recombines TRBV19 with TRBJ2-2; a weak D match, TRBD1 (6 bases). Trimming stripped 9 bases from V and 5 bases from J, with 16 bases between. This CDR3 spans 14 amino acids. Germline V gene data show CDR1 as LNHDA and CDR2 as SQIVND (reference sequence). CDR3 protein: CASEGQLGTGELFF. CDR3 nucleotides: TGTGCCAGCGAGGGACAACTGGGGACCGGGGAGCTGTTTTTT. Supplemented by reference TRBV19 and TRBJ2-2, the full variable domain reads DGGITQSPKYLFRKEGQNVTLSCEQNLNHDAMYWYRQDPGQGLRLIYYSQIVNDFQKGDIAEGYSVSREKKESFPLTVTSAQKNPTAFYLCASEGQLGTGELFFGEGSRLTVL.

This chain joins TRBV4-3 and TRBJ2-1, with 12 bases matching TRBD2. V was clipped by 0 bases and J by 9 bases; unmatched bases: 12. The CDR3 runs to 18 residues. Germline V gene sequence: CDR1 LGHNA, CDR2 YSLEER. As DNA, the CDR3 is TGCGCCAGCAGCCAAGATTTACCTAGCGGGAGGGCCCAGGGTGAGCAGTTCTTC. Its translation is CASSQDLPSGRAQGEQFF.

This chain links TRBV7-9 with TRBJ1-4, with 7 positions matching TRBD1. V gave up 5 bases and J gave up 6 bases; unmatched junction bases: 9. The CDR3 consists of 15 residues. Germline CDR1 is SEHNR and CDR2 is FQNEAQ (reference sequence). As DNA, the CDR3 is TGTGCCAGCAGCGTTGGCCGCAGGGGGGATGAAAAACTGTTTTTT. It is translated as CASSVGRRGDEKLFF.

The chain couples TRBV4-1 to TRBJ1-2; 7 bases match TRBD1. Unmatched junction bases numbered 4, after V lost 2 bases and J lost 4 bases. This CDR3 is built from 14 residues. Germline loops: CDR1 MGHRA, CDR2 YSYEKL. CDR3 bases: TGCGCCAGCAGCCAAACGACAGGGAGCTATGGCTACACCTTC. It yields the protein CASSQTTGSYGYTF.

V gene TRBV19 combines with J gene TRBJ2-1, with 11 positions matching TRBD2. Per germline, CDR1 LNHDA and CDR2 SQIVND (reference sequence). CDR3 size: 18 residues. Trimming removed 5 bases from V and 9 bases from J; junction bases left unmatched: 18. The CDR3 nucleotides are TGTGCCAGTAGTTCCCCCAAAATAGCGGGAGGGTCGCATGGTGAGCAGTTCTTC. As protein: CASSSPKIAGGSHGEQFF.

Written as DNA, the CDR3 is TGTGCCTGGAGTGTACTAGGACAGGGGGCTGAAGCTTTCTTT. It yields the protein CAWSVLGQGAEAFF. This sequence joins TRBV30 and TRBJ1-1; 10 positions agree with TRBD1. Trimming removed 0 bases from V and 6 bases from J; junction bases left unmatched: 4. Germline V lookup: CDR1 GTSNPN, CDR2 SVGIG (reference sequence). CDR3 length: 14 residues.

This clone came up a few times. This chain connects TRBV5-1 to TRBJ1-6; 8 bases are shared with TRBD1. The CDR3 is 15 amino acids. The V segment lost 0 bases and the J segment 10 bases; nucleotides outside the gene matches: 6. Germline CDR1 SGHRS, CDR2 YFSETQ. CDR3 region: CASSLGGQGRSPLHF. As DNA, the CDR3 is TGCGCCAGCAGCTTGGGAGGACAGGGAAGGTCACCCCTCCACTTT.

This clone was seen more than once but under ten times. This chain connects TRBV18 to TRBJ1-3, with D perhaps TRBD1 (6 bases). CDR1 is KGHSH and CDR2 is LQKENI in the germline V gene. CDR3 length: 13 amino acids. Trimming removed 6 bases from V and 3 bases from J, with 9 bases in between. Written as DNA, the CDR3 is TGTGCCAGCTCGCAGGGGCTTGGAAACACCATATATTTT. It specifies CASSQGLGNTIYF.

This clone showed up just once. The chain joins TRBV6-5 to TRBJ2-3; D gene uncertain. CDR3 size: 14 residues. The germline gives CDR1 MNHEY, CDR2 SVGAGI. Trimming removed 2 bases at V and 0 bases at J, with 6 bases between. This chain's CDR3 is CASSYELSTDTQYF. CDR3 DNA: TGTGCCAGCAGTTACGAACTCAGCACAGATACGCAGTATTTT.

The chain couples TRBV10-3 to TRBJ2-1; possible D gene TRBD2, 6 bases. Trimming left V 4 bases short and J 7 bases short, with 14 bases between. Looked up from germline, CDR1 is ENHRY and CDR2 is SYGVKD. The CDR3 spans 14 residues. The chain's CDR3 is CAISGGRLENEQFF. The CDR3, as DNA: TGTGCCATCAGTGGGGGGAGACTAGAGAATGAGCAGTTCTTC.

The rearrangement joins TRBV9 to TRBJ1-2, with TRBD1 matching 8 bases. The V gene end was trimmed by 3 bases and the J gene end by 4 bases; junction bases not matched to a gene: 8. The V gene's germline CDR1 is SGDLS and CDR2 YYNGEE. The length of the CDR3 is 15 residues. CDR3 loop: CASSGTRGHVYGYTF. The CDR3 nucleotides are TGTGCCAGCAGCGGGACCAGGGGGCACGTCTATGGCTACACCTTC.

J is TRBJ2-7 and V is TRBV30, with D maybe TRBD1 (6 bases). Germline assignment: CDR1 GTSNPN and CDR2 SVGIG (reference sequence). With 3 bases removed from V and 2 bases from J, the gap between germline ends came to 11 bases. CDR3 length: 13 amino acids. The CDR3 loop reads CAWSEGETYEQYF. The CDR3 DNA reads as TGTGCCTGGAGCGAGGGGGAGACCTACGAGCAGTACTTC.

The gene calls are TRBV28 and TRBJ1-2, with D perhaps TRBD1 (5 bases). The CDR3 has 13 residues. The V gene's germline CDR1 is MDHEN and CDR2 SYDVKM. V lost 7 bases to trimming and J lost 4 bases, with 13 bases between them. The CDR3 reads CASIRTQGYGYTF. The CDR3 DNA reads as TGTGCCAGCATCAGGACCCAGGGCTATGGCTACACCTTC.

This clone was detected only a few times. The chain carries TRBV4-3 and TRBJ2-3, with D maybe TRBD2 (6 bases). Germline lookup yields CDR1 LGHNA and CDR2 YSLEER. The CDR3 covers 15 residues. V lost 4 bases to trimming and J lost 4 bases, with 15 bases between them. CDR3 in DNA: TGCGCCAGCAGCCCCGCGTTCGGGAGAGCAGATACGCAGTATTTT. Amino acid sequence: CASSPAFGRADTQYF.

This sequence joins TRBV7-2 and TRBJ2-1; 10 positions match TRBD2. The CDR3 loop spans 14 amino acids. The ends lost 5 bases at V and 14 bases at J; junction bases unmatched: 12. Germline V lookup: CDR1 SGHTA, CDR2 FQGNSA. The CDR3 reads CASSLKLAGVVEFF. The CDR3 coding sequence is TGTGCCAGCAGCCTGAAGCTAGCGGGAGTGGTGGAGTTCTTC.

The chain couples TRBV6-5 to TRBJ1-1, with D tentatively TRBD1 (6 bases). Germline CDR1 MNHEY, CDR2 SVGAGI. This CDR3 is 15 amino acids long. Deletions cut 4 bases from V and 0 bases from J, with 12 bases between. As DNA, the CDR3 is TGTGCCAGCAGTTTCGCCCGGGACATGAACACTGAAGCTTTCTTT. It yields the protein CASSFARDMNTEAFF.

Concerning this clone: Other DNA sequences in this sample translate to the same CDR3. The V call is TRBV5-1, the J call TRBJ1-1, with TRBD1 as a possible D gene (5 bases). The CDR3 covers 16 residues. Germline V gene lookup returns CDR1 SGHRS and CDR2 YFSETQ. Trimming cost V 0 bases and J 1 base, with 13 bases left between them. CDR3 sequence reads: CASSLDGQGGNTEAFF. The CDR3 DNA reads as TGCGCCAGCAGCTTGGACGGGCAGGGCGGGAACACTGAAGCTTTCTTT.

V gene TRBV6-5 combines with J gene TRBJ2-5; TRBD1 matches at 7 bases. J was trimmed by 4 bases and V by 6 bases; bases with no gene match: 8. CDR1 MNHEY and CDR2 SVGAGI come from the germline V gene. CDR3 size: 14 residues. Written as DNA, the CDR3 is TGTGCCAGCAGCCGACAGGCAGGGGGAGAGACCCAGTACTTC. Protein: CASSRQAGGETQYF.

The chain links TRBV7-8 to TRBJ1-5; 7 bases agree with TRBD1. Germline V gene sequence: CDR1 SGHVS, CDR2 FQNEAQ. The length of the CDR3 is 17 residues. The junction had 8 bases not matched to a gene; V was cut back by 0 bases and J by 3 bases. The CDR3 here is CASSLAGRQGNNQPQHF. The CDR3 DNA follows: TGTGCCAGCAGCTTAGCGGGAAGACAGGGTAACAATCAGCCCCAGCATTTT.